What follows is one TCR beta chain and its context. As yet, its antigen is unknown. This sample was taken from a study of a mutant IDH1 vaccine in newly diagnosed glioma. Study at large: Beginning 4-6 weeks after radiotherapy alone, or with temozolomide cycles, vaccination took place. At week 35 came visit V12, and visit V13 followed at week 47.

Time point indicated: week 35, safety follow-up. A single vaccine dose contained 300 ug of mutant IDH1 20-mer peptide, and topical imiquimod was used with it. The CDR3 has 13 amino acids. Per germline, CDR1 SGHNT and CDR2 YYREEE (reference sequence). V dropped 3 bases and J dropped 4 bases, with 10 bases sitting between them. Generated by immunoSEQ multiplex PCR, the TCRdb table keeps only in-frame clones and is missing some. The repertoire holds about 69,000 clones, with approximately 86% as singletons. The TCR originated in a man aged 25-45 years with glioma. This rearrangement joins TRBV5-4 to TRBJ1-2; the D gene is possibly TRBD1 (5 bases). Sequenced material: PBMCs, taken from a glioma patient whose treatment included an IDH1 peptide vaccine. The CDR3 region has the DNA TGTGCCAGCAGCTCGGACATAACCTATGGCTACACCTTC. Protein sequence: CASSSDITYGYTF.